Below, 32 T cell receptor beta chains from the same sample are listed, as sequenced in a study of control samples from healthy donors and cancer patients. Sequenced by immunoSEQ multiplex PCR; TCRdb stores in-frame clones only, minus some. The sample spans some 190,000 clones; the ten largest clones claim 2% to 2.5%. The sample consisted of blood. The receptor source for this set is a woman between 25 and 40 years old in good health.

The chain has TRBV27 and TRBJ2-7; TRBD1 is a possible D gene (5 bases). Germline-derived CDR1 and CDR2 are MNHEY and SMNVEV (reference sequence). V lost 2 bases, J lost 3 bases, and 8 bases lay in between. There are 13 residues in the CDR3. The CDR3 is CASSLDRYYEQYF. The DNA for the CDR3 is TGTGCCAGCAGTTTAGACAGATACTACGAGCAGTACTTC.

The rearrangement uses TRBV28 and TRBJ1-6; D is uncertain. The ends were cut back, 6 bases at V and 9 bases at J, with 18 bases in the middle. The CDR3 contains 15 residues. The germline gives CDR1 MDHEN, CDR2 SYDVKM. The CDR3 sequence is CASSWGGQVVSPLHF. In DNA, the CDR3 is TGTGCCAGCAGCTGGGGAGGGCAGGTGGTTTCACCCCTCCACTTT. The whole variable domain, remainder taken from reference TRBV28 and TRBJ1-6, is DVKVTQSSRYLVKRTGEKVFLECVQDMDHENMFWYRQDPGLGLRLIYFSYDVKMKEKGDIPEGYSVSREKKERFSLILESASTNQTSMYLCASSWGGQVVSPLHFGNGTRLTVT.

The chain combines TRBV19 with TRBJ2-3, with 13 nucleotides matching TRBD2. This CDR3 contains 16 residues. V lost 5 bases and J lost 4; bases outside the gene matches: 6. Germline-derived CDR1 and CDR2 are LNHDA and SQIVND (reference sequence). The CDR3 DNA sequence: TGTGCCAGTAGTCCCGGGACTAGCGGGGTGGCAGATACGCAGTATTTT. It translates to CASSPGTSGVADTQYF.

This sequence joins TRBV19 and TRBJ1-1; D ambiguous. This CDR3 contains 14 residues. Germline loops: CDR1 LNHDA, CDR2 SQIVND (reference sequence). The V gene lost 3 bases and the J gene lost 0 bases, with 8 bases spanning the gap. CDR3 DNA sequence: TGTGCCAGTAGTATGGGCAGACTGAACACTGAAGCTTTCTTT. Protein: CASSMGRLNTEAFF.

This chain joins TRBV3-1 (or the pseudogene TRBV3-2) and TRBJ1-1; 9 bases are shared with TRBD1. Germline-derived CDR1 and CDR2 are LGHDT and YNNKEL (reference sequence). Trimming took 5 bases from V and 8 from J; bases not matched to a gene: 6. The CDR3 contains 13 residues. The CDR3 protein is CASSYSGQGEAFF. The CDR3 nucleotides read TGTGCCAGCAGCTACTCCGGACAGGGGGAAGCTTTCTTT.

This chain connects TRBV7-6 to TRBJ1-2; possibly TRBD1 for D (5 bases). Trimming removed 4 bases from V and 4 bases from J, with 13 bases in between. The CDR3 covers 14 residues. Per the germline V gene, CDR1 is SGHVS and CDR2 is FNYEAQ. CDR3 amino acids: CASSSGTYPYGYTF. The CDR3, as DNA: TGTGCCAGCAGCTCCGGGACCTACCCCTATGGCTACACCTTC.

DNA for the CDR3: TGTGCCAGCAGTGTCCAGAGAAACTATGGCTACACCTTC. Its translation: CASSVQRNYGYTF. This chain joins TRBV27 and TRBJ1-2; D gene ambiguous. The germline V gene encodes CDR1 MNHEY and CDR2 SMNVEV (reference sequence). V was pared by 5 bases and J by 2 bases, with 9 bases between. The CDR3 spans 13 residues.

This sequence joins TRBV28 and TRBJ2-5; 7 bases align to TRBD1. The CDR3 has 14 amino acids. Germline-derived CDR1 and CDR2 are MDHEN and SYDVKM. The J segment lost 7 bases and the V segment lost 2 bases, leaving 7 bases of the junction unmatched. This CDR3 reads CASSLGQEVVTQYF. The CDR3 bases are TGTGCCAGCAGTTTAGGACAGGAAGTTGTGACCCAGTACTTC.

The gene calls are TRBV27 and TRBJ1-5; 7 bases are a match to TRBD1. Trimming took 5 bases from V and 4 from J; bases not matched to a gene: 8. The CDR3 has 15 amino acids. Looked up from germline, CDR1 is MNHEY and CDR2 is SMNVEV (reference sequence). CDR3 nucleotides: TGTGCCAGCAGTCGCCAAAGGGGGCAAAATCAGCCCCAGCATTTT. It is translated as CASSRQRGQNQPQHF.

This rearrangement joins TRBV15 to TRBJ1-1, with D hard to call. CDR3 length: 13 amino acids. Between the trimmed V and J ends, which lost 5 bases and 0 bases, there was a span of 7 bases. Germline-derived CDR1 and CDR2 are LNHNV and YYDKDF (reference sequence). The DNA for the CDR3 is TGTGCCACCAGCTCTTCAGTGAACACTGAAGCTTTCTTT. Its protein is CATSSSVNTEAFF. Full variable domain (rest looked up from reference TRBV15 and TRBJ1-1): DAMVIQNPRYQVTQFGKPVTLSCSQTLNHNVMYWYQQKSSQAPKLLFHYYDKDFNNEADTPDNFQSRRPNTSFCFLDIRSPGLGDTAMYLCATSSSVNTEAFFGQGTRLTVV.

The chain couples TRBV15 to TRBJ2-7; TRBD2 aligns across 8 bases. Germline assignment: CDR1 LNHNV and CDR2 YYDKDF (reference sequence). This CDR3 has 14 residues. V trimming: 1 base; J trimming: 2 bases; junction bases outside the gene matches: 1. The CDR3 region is CATSRAGGAYEQYF. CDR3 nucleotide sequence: TGTGCCACCAGCAGAGCGGGGGGGGCCTACGAGCAGTACTTC.

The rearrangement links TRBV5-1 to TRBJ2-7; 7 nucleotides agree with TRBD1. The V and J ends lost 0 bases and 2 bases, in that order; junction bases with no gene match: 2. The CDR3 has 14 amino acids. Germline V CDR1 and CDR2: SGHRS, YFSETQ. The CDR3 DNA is TGCGCCAGCAGCTTGGACGGGACAGCCTACGAGCAGTACTTC. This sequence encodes CASSLDGTAYEQYF.

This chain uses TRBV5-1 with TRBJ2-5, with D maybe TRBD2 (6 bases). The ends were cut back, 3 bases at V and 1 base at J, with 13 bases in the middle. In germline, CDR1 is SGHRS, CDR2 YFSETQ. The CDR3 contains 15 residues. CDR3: CASSSGDGFQETQYF. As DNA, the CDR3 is TGCGCCAGCAGCTCGGGGGACGGCTTCCAAGAGACCCAGTACTTC.

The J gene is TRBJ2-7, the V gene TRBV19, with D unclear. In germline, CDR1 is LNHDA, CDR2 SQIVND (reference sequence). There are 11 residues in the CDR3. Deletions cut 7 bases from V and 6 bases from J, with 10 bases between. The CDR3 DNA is TGTGCCAGTAAAGAAGGTCTCGAGCAGTACTTC. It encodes CASKEGLEQYF.

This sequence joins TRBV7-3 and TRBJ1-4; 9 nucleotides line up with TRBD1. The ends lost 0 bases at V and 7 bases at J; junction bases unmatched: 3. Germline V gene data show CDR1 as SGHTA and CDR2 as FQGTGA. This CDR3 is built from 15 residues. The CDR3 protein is CASSLTGQGTEKLFF. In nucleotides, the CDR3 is TGTGCCAGCAGCTTAACAGGACAGGGGACTGAAAAACTGTTTTTT.

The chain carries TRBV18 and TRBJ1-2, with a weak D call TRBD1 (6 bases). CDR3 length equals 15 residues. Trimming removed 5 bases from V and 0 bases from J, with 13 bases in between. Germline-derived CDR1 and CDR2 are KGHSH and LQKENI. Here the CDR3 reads CASSARQAPNYGYTF. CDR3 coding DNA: TGTGCCAGCTCAGCCCGACAGGCCCCTAACTATGGCTACACCTTC.

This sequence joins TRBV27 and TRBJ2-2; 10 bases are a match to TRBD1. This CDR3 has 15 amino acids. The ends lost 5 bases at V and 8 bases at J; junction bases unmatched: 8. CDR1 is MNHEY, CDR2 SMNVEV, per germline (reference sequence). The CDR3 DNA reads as TGTGCCAGCAGTACCAAGACAGGGGGCGGAGGGGAGCTGTTTTTT. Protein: CASSTKTGGGGELFF.

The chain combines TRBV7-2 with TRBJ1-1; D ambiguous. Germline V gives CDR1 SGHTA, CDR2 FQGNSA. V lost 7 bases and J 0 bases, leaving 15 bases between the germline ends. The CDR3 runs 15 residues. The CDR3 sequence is CASTTPLTLNTEAFF. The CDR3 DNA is TGTGCCAGCACCACTCCTCTTACCCTGAACACTGAAGCTTTCTTT.

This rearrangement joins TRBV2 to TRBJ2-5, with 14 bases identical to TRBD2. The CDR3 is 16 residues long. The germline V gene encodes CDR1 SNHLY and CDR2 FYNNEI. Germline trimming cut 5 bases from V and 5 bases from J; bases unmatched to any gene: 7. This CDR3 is CASSSRLAGGSETQYF. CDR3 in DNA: TGTGCCAGCAGTTCCCGACTAGCGGGGGGGTCGGAGACCCAGTACTTC.

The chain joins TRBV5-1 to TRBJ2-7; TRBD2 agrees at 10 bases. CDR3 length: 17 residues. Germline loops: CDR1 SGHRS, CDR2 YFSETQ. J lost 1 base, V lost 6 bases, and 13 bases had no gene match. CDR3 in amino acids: CASTLSGLADTSYEQYF. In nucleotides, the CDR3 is TGCGCCAGCACCCTGAGCGGACTAGCGGACACATCCTACGAGCAGTACTTC.

The CDR3 coding sequence is TGTGCCAGCAGCTTTGGACGGGAAAGCTCCTACAATGAGCAGTTCTTC. This codes for CASSFGRESSYNEQFF. The J gene is TRBJ2-1, the V gene TRBV7-9, with D tentatively TRBD2 (5 bases). The CDR3 spans 16 residues. V gave up 3 bases and J gave up 0 bases, with 12 bases separating them. CDR1 is SEHNR, CDR2 FQNEAQ, per germline (reference sequence).

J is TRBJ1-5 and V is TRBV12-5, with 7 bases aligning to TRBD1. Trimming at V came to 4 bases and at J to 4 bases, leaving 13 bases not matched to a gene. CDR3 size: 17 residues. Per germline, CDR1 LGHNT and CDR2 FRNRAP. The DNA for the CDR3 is TGTGCTAGTGGTTCGGGACCCTTGAAGGACAGGAATCAGCCCCAGCATTTT. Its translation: CASGSGPLKDRNQPQHF. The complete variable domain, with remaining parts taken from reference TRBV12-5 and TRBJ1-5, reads DARVTQTPRHKVTEMGQEVTMRCQPILGHNTVFWYRQTMMQGLELLAYFRNRAPLDDSGMPKDRFSAEMPDATLATLKIQPSEPRDSAVYFCASGSGPLKDRNQPQHFGDGTRLSIL.

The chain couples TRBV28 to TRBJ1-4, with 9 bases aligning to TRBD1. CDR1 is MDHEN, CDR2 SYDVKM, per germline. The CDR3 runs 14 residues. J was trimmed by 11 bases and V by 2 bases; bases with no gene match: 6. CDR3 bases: TGTGCCAGCAGTTTAAGGGACAGGGTCAGTAAACTGTTTTTT. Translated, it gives CASSLRDRVSKLFF.

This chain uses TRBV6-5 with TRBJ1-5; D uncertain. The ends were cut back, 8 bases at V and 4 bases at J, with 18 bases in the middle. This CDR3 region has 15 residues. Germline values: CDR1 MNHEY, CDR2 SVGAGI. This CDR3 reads CASAGNSLENQPQHF. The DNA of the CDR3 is TGTGCCAGCGCCGGGAACAGCCTGGAGAATCAGCCCCAGCATTTT.

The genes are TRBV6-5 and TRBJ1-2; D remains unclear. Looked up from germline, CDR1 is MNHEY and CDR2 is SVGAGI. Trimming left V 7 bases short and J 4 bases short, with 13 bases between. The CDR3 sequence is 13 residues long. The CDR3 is CASTPRAGYGYTF. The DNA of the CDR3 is TGTGCCAGCACCCCTCGGGCGGGCTATGGCTACACCTTC.

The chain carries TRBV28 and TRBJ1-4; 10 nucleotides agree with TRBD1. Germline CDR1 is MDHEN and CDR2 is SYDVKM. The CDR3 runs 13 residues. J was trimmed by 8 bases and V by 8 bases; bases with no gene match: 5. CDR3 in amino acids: CASGGQGREKLFF. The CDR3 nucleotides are TGTGCCAGCGGGGGACAGGGGAGGGAAAAACTGTTTTTT.

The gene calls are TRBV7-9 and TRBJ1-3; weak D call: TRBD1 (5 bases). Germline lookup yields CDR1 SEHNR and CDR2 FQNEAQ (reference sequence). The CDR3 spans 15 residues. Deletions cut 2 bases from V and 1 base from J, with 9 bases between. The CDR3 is CASSLWAGSGNTIYF. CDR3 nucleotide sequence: TGTGCCAGCAGCTTATGGGCAGGGTCTGGAAACACCATATATTTT.

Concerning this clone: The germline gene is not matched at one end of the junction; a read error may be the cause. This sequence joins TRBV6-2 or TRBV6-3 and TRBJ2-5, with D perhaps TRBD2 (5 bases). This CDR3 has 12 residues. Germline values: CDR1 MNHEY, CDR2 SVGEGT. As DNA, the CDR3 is TGTGCCAGCAGTTACCCCCCCCCGGACTTGGACTTC. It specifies CASSYPPPDLDF.

The CDR3 DNA reads as TGTGCCAGCAGCAAAGTGGACACGGTGCAGGAACAGCCCCAGCATTTT. It translates to CASSKVDTVQEQPQHF. This chain joins TRBV21-1 and TRBJ1-5; the table assigns TRBD1, which was not confirmed against the DNA. TRBV21-1 is annotated as a pseudogene. The CDR3 consists of 16 residues.

CDR3 in amino acids: CASSPWDSGDTQYF. The CDR3, as DNA: TGTGCCAGCAGCCCATGGGATAGCGGGGATACGCAGTATTTT. The genes are TRBV14 and TRBJ2-3, with 7 bases identical to TRBD2. CDR1 is SGHDN and CDR2 is FVKESK in the germline V gene. The CDR3 extends over 14 amino acids. With 4 bases clipped from V and 6 bases from J, the junction kept 7 bases outside the gene matches.

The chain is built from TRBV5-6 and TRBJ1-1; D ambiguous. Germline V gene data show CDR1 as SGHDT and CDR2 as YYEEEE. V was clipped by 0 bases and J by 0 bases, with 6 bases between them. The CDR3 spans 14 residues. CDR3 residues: CASSLVGMNTEAFF. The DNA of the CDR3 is TGTGCCAGCAGCTTGGTGGGCATGAACACTGAAGCTTTCTTT.

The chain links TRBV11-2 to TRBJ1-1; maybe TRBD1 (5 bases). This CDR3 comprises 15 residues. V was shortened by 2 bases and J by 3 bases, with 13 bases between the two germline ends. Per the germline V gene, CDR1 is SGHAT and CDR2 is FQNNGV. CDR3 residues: CASSLFGRGDTEAFF. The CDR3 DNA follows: TGTGCCAGCAGCTTATTTGGACGAGGGGACACTGAAGCTTTCTTT.